The rows below give T cell receptor beta chains drawn from one sample of a study of metastatic and nonmetastatic thyroid tumors. With MiXCR, TCRdb reprocessed the PCR reads. This sample carries roughly 40,000 clones, 16% of them seen once, and the ten largest clones take approximately 23%. Sequencing input: blood. The receptors were gathered from a female donor with papillary thyroid cancer or a benign thyroid nodule (not recorded which). Some clones in this sample may be carry-over from other donors' samples. Both conserved end residues are part of each CDR3. The D gene is left open where the match is weak. Not every row has a clone size; where given, it reads once, few, many or a size class.

abundance: once
j_gene: TRBJ2-2
v_gene: TRBV19
d_gene: .
CDR3nt: TGTGCCAGTAGGCCCTGGGGTCTCGACACCTGGGAGCTGTTTTTT
CDR3aa: CASRPWGLDTWELFF

abundance: .
j_gene: TRBJ1-1
v_gene: TRBV7-2
d_gene: .
CDR3nt: TGTGCCAGCAGCCCCGTAGGGGGGCTAAACACTGAAGCTTTCTTT
CDR3aa: CASSPVGGLNTEAFF

abundance: many
j_gene: TRBJ2-1
v_gene: TRBV20-1
d_gene: .
CDR3nt: TGCAGTGTTAGAAGGGTTAGCGGCACCTACAATGAGCAGTTCTTC
CDR3aa: CSVRRVSGTYNEQFF

abundance: .
j_gene: TRBJ2-6
v_gene: TRBV27
d_gene: .
CDR3nt: TGTGCCAGCAGTCCTGGGTGGGCCAACGTCCTGACTTTC
CDR3aa: CASSPGWANVLTF

abundance: .
j_gene: TRBJ2-1
v_gene: TRBV11-1
d_gene: TRBD1
CDR3nt: TGTGCCAGCAGCTTGACCACAGGGGTCAGCTCCTACAATGAGCAGTTCTTC
CDR3aa: CASSLTTGVSSYNEQFF

abundance: few
j_gene: TRBJ1-2
v_gene: TRBV6-1
d_gene: .
CDR3nt: TGTGCCAGCAGGGCGCCGGGGCCCTCTTCTATAAACTATGGCTACACCTTC
CDR3aa: CASRAPGPSSINYGYTF

abundance: many
j_gene: TRBJ2-7
v_gene: TRBV19
d_gene: TRBD2
CDR3nt: TGTGCCAGTATGGAGACTAGCGGGAATTACGAGCAGTACTTC
CDR3aa: CASMETSGNYEQYF

abundance: many
j_gene: TRBJ1-1
v_gene: TRBV19
d_gene: .
CDR3nt: TGTGCCAGTATCGCGGGGAACACTGAAGCTTTCTTT
CDR3aa: CASIAGNTEAFF

abundance: few
j_gene: TRBJ2-7
v_gene: TRBV19
d_gene: .
CDR3nt: TGTTTCAGTAGTCCCCGTAGTAGCGGAGCCTACGAGCAGTACTTC
CDR3aa: CFSSPRSSGAYEQYF

abundance: many
j_gene: TRBJ2-2
v_gene: TRBV12-3/TRBV12-4
d_gene: TRBD2
CDR3nt: TGTGCCAGCAGCCCCCGGGGTAGCGGGAGGAGCGGGGAGCTGTTTTTT
CDR3aa: CASSPRGSGRSGELFF

abundance: .
j_gene: TRBJ1-1
v_gene: TRBV20-1
d_gene: .
CDR3nt: TGCAGTGCTAGAAGTCCCTTGGAAGCTTTCTTT
CDR3aa: CSARSPLEAFF